These T cell receptor beta chains were read from a single sample in a study of blood T cell repertoires in COVID-19. TCRdb's table, derived via immunoSEQ multiplex PCR, lists solely in-frame clones and lacks some. This table has some 300,000 clones, roughly 91% appearing once. The material sequenced was PBMCs or T cells enriched from blood (not recorded which). These receptor sequences come from an older woman in a cohort exposed to, infected with or recovered from COVID-19 (not recorded which). CDR3s include the opening cysteine and the closing phenylalanine or tryptophan. A D gene is named only where the DNA matches it firmly. Size tells how often a clone was seen (once, few, many) or the class of an expanded clone, and some rows leave it out.

clone_size: -
v_call: TRBV5-1
cdr3_length: 17
j_call: TRBJ1-6
d_call: -
cdr3_aa: CASSLEGGGAYNSPLHF
cdr3_nt: TGCGCCAGCAGCTTGGAAGGGGGTGGCGCCTATAATTCACCCCTCCACTTT

clone_size: few
v_call: TRBV6-1
cdr3_length: 16
j_call: TRBJ1-5
d_call: TRBD1
cdr3_aa: CASSARLGQGNQPQHF
cdr3_nt: TGTGCCAGCAGTGCGCGGCTCGGACAGGGCAATCAGCCCCAGCATTTT

clone_size: -
v_call: TRBV10-1
cdr3_length: 16
j_call: TRBJ2-6
d_call: -
cdr3_aa: CASSPGQSSGANVLTF
cdr3_nt: TGCGCCAGCAGTCCGGGACAAAGCTCTGGGGCCAACGTCCTGACTTTC

clone_size: -
v_call: TRBV3-1/TRBV3-2
cdr3_length: 16
j_call: TRBJ2-4
d_call: TRBD2
cdr3_aa: CASSQEGRGGKNIQYF
cdr3_nt: TGTGCCAGCAGCCAAGAAGGTAGGGGAGGGAAAAACATTCAGTACTTC

clone_size: -
v_call: TRBV7-6
cdr3_length: 15
j_call: TRBJ1-5
d_call: -
cdr3_aa: CASSLAQGPDQPQHF
cdr3_nt: TGTGCCAGCAGCTTAGCCCAGGGGCCGGATCAGCCCCAGCATTTT

clone_size: -
v_call: TRBV5-1
cdr3_length: 11
j_call: TRBJ2-2
d_call: -
cdr3_aa: CASKLNGELFF
cdr3_nt: TGCGCCAGCAAACTGAACGGGGAGCTGTTTTTT

clone_size: -
v_call: TRBV27
cdr3_length: 17
j_call: TRBJ1-5
d_call: -
cdr3_aa: CASSRQGGGGFPQPQHF
cdr3_nt: TGTGCCAGCAGTCGGCAGGGTGGTGGGGGGTTTCCTCAGCCCCAGCATTTT

clone_size: -
v_call: TRBV6-2/TRBV6-3
cdr3_length: 15
j_call: TRBJ1-2
d_call: TRBD1
cdr3_aa: CASSTQTGGNYGYTF
cdr3_nt: TGTGCCAGCAGTACCCAGACAGGGGGGAACTATGGCTACACCTTC

clone_size: -
v_call: TRBV2
cdr3_length: 15
j_call: TRBJ1-2
d_call: -
cdr3_aa: CASSSIGALNYGYTF
cdr3_nt: TGTGCCAGCAGTTCCATAGGGGCACTTAACTATGGCTACACCTTC

clone_size: -
v_call: TRBV27
cdr3_length: 13
j_call: TRBJ2-7
d_call: -
cdr3_aa: CASSPRQGYEQYF
cdr3_nt: TGTGCCAGCTCTCCGCGGCAGGGGTACGAGCAGTACTTC

clone_size: -
v_call: TRBV2
cdr3_length: 17
j_call: TRBJ1-5
d_call: TRBD1
cdr3_aa: CASRRTGTGGSNQPQHF
cdr3_nt: TGTGCCAGCAGGAGGACCGGGACAGGGGGTAGCAATCAGCCCCAGCATTTT

clone_size: -
v_call: TRBV7-9
cdr3_length: 14
j_call: TRBJ2-7
d_call: TRBD2
cdr3_aa: CASSSSGTDYEQYF
cdr3_nt: TGTGCCAGCAGCTCGAGCGGGACCGACTACGAGCAGTACTTC

clone_size: once
v_call: TRBV3-1/TRBV3-2
cdr3_length: 11
j_call: TRBJ2-7
d_call: -
cdr3_aa: CASSQGVEQYF
cdr3_nt: TGTGCCAGCAGCCAAGGCGTCGAGCAGTACTTC

clone_size: -
v_call: TRBV10-3
cdr3_length: 16
j_call: TRBJ2-7
d_call: TRBD2
cdr3_aa: CAISELFSGSPYEQYF
cdr3_nt: TGTGCCATCAGTGAGTTATTTAGCGGGAGCCCCTACGAGCAGTACTTC

clone_size: -
v_call: TRBV20-1
cdr3_length: 11
j_call: TRBJ1-1
d_call: -
cdr3_aa: CSAQKQGSAFF
cdr3_nt: TGCAGTGCACAGAAACAGGGATCGGCTTTCTTT

clone_size: -
v_call: TRBV11-3
cdr3_length: 15
j_call: TRBJ2-1
d_call: TRBD1
cdr3_aa: CASSLRGTGGNEQFF
cdr3_nt: TGTGCCAGCAGCTTGAGAGGGACAGGGGGGAATGAGCAGTTCTTC

clone_size: -
v_call: TRBV24-1
cdr3_length: 16
j_call: TRBJ2-3
d_call: TRBD2
cdr3_aa: CATSDPLASGTDTQYF
cdr3_nt: TGTGCCACCAGTGACCCCTTGGCTAGCGGTACAGATACGCAGTATTTT

clone_size: -
v_call: TRBV30
cdr3_length: 18
j_call: TRBJ2-1
d_call: TRBD2
cdr3_aa: CAWSVGRTSGSSYNEQFF
cdr3_nt: TGTGCCTGGAGTGTAGGGAGGACTAGCGGGAGCTCCTACAATGAGCAGTTCTTC

clone_size: -
v_call: TRBV30
cdr3_length: 12
j_call: TRBJ2-1
d_call: -
cdr3_aa: CAWTPGKDEQFF
cdr3_nt: TGTGCCTGGACCCCAGGGAAAGATGAGCAGTTCTTC

clone_size: once
v_call: TRBV4-2
cdr3_length: 14
j_call: TRBJ2-5
d_call: -
cdr3_aa: CASSQASGVETQYF
cdr3_nt: TGTGCCAGCAGCCAAGCCTCAGGGGTCGAGACCCAGTACTTC

clone_size: few
v_call: TRBV29-1
cdr3_length: 15
j_call: TRBJ1-2
d_call: -
cdr3_aa: CSVSSWGPLNNGYTF
cdr3_nt: TGCAGCGTTTCCTCCTGGGGGCCCTTAAATAATGGCTACACCTTC

clone_size: -
v_call: TRBV19
cdr3_length: 14
j_call: TRBJ2-4
d_call: TRBD2
cdr3_aa: CASSIKAGGNIQYF
cdr3_nt: TGTGCCAGTAGTATAAAAGCGGGAGGTAACATTCAGTACTTC

clone_size: -
v_call: TRBV3-1/TRBV3-2
cdr3_length: 13
j_call: TRBJ2-4
d_call: TRBD2
cdr3_aa: CASSETSPDIQYF
cdr3_nt: TGTGCCAGCAGTGAGACTAGCCCTGACATTCAGTACTTC

clone_size: -
v_call: TRBV3-1/TRBV3-2
cdr3_length: 15
j_call: TRBJ2-1
d_call: TRBD2
cdr3_aa: CASSPRTSGGNEQFF
cdr3_nt: TGTGCCAGCAGCCCTCGGACTAGCGGAGGCAATGAGCAGTTCTTC

clone_size: -
v_call: TRBV18
cdr3_length: 17
j_call: TRBJ2-6
d_call: -
cdr3_aa: CASSPQISPSGANVLTF
cdr3_nt: TGTGCCAGCTCACCTCAGATCTCTCCCTCTGGGGCCAACGTCCTGACTTTC

clone_size: once
v_call: TRBV28
cdr3_length: 15
j_call: TRBJ1-2
d_call: TRBD1
cdr3_aa: CASSPGGQGASGYTF
cdr3_nt: TGTGCCAGCTCACCAGGGGGACAGGGGGCGAGTGGCTACACCTTC

clone_size: -
v_call: TRBV5-5
cdr3_length: 14
j_call: TRBJ1-5
d_call: -
cdr3_aa: CASSLEAGNQPQHF
cdr3_nt: TGTGCCAGCAGCTTGGAGGCGGGGAATCAGCCCCAGCATTTT

clone_size: once
v_call: TRBV11-2
cdr3_length: 16
j_call: TRBJ2-1
d_call: TRBD2
cdr3_aa: CASSFTGGKSYNEQFF
cdr3_nt: TGTGCCAGCAGCTTCACGGGAGGAAAGTCTTACAATGAGCAGTTCTTC

clone_size: -
v_call: TRBV28
cdr3_length: 15
j_call: TRBJ1-5
d_call: TRBD1
cdr3_aa: CASSRRDRGYQPQHF
cdr3_nt: TGTGCCAGCAGTCGCCGGGACAGGGGATATCAGCCCCAGCATTTT

clone_size: -
v_call: TRBV4-3
cdr3_length: 18
j_call: TRBJ2-1
d_call: -
cdr3_aa: CASSQDTGGESWGNEQFF
cdr3_nt: TGCGCCAGCAGCCAAGATACAGGGGGGGAGAGTTGGGGCAATGAGCAGTTCTTC

clone_size: -
v_call: TRBV6-5
cdr3_length: 15
j_call: TRBJ2-1
d_call: TRBD2
cdr3_aa: CASTIRGTSGNEQFF
cdr3_nt: TGTGCCAGCACTATCAGGGGGACTAGCGGGAATGAGCAGTTCTTC

clone_size: -
v_call: TRBV4-1
cdr3_length: 12
j_call: TRBJ1-1
d_call: -
cdr3_aa: CASSRGNTEAFF
cdr3_nt: TGCGCCAGCAGCAGGGGAAACACTGAAGCTTTCTTT

clone_size: -
v_call: TRBV6-5
cdr3_length: 12
j_call: TRBJ2-3
d_call: -
cdr3_aa: CASGSGADTQYF
cdr3_nt: TGTGCCAGCGGATCAGGTGCGGATACGCAGTATTTT

clone_size: -
v_call: TRBV25-1
cdr3_length: 15
j_call: TRBJ1-5
d_call: -
cdr3_aa: CASSETAGVDQPQHF
cdr3_nt: TGTGCCAGCAGTGAAACCGCAGGGGTAGATCAGCCCCAGCATTTT

clone_size: -
v_call: TRBV24-1
cdr3_length: 19
j_call: TRBJ1-1
d_call: -
cdr3_aa: CATSSRPLTAGLAYTEAFF
cdr3_nt: TGTGCCACCAGTTCGCGCCCCCTTACCGCGGGGTTGGCATACACTGAAGCTTTCTTT

clone_size: -
v_call: TRBV7-8
cdr3_length: 16
j_call: TRBJ2-7
d_call: -
cdr3_aa: CASSLLGPVGSYEQYF
cdr3_nt: TGTGCCAGCAGCTTACTTGGGCCAGTAGGATCCTACGAGCAGTACTTC

clone_size: -
v_call: TRBV28
cdr3_length: 18
j_call: TRBJ2-7
d_call: TRBD1
cdr3_aa: CASRGVINPGQGLGEQYF
cdr3_nt: TGTGCCAGCAGGGGAGTTATAAACCCGGGACAGGGATTAGGCGAGCAGTACTTC

clone_size: -
v_call: TRBV3-1/TRBV3-2
cdr3_length: 15
j_call: TRBJ2-1
d_call: -
cdr3_aa: CASSHRLPTYNEQFF
cdr3_nt: TGTGCCAGCAGCCACCGACTACCTACCTACAATGAGCAGTTCTTC

clone_size: -
v_call: TRBV30
cdr3_length: 16
j_call: TRBJ2-7
d_call: TRBD2
cdr3_aa: CAWSVVGASGLGEQYF
cdr3_nt: TGTGCCTGGAGTGTAGTAGGGGCTAGCGGGTTAGGGGAGCAGTACTTC

clone_size: -
v_call: TRBV28
cdr3_length: 12
j_call: TRBJ2-7
d_call: -
cdr3_aa: CASSSTAYEQYF
cdr3_nt: TGTGCCAGCAGTTCGACTGCCTACGAGCAGTACTTC

clone_size: -
v_call: TRBV3-1/TRBV3-2
cdr3_length: 13
j_call: TRBJ1-1
d_call: TRBD1
cdr3_aa: CASSQLGQGSAFF
cdr3_nt: TGTGCCAGCAGCCAACTGGGACAGGGTTCGGCTTTCTTT

clone_size: -
v_call: TRBV19
cdr3_length: 13
j_call: TRBJ2-7
d_call: TRBD1
cdr3_aa: CASSTDRAGEQYF
cdr3_nt: TGTGCCAGTAGTACAGACAGGGCCGGCGAGCAGTACTTC

clone_size: -
v_call: TRBV25-1
cdr3_length: 16
j_call: TRBJ2-1
d_call: TRBD2
cdr3_aa: CASSESVAGAYNEQFF
cdr3_nt: TGTGCCAGCAGTGAATCAGTAGCGGGAGCCTACAATGAGCAGTTCTTC

clone_size: -
v_call: TRBV14
cdr3_length: 15
j_call: TRBJ2-4
d_call: TRBD1
cdr3_aa: CASSPGQGAKNIQYF
cdr3_nt: TGTGCCAGCAGCCCCGGACAGGGAGCCAAAAACATTCAGTACTTC

clone_size: -
v_call: TRBV18
cdr3_length: 13
j_call: TRBJ2-7
d_call: -
cdr3_aa: CASSQQALREQYF
cdr3_nt: TGTGCCAGCTCACAACAGGCCCTTAGGGAGCAGTACTTC

clone_size: -
v_call: TRBV19
cdr3_length: 14
j_call: TRBJ1-4
d_call: -
cdr3_aa: CASSLTAYNEKLFF
cdr3_nt: TGTGCCAGTAGTTTGACAGCTTATAATGAAAAACTGTTTTTT

clone_size: -
v_call: TRBV25-1
cdr3_length: 14
j_call: TRBJ2-2
d_call: TRBD2
cdr3_aa: CASSGRRDTGELFF
cdr3_nt: TGTGCCAGTAGCGGGAGAAGGGACACCGGGGAGCTGTTTTTT

clone_size: -
v_call: TRBV7-9
cdr3_length: 14
j_call: TRBJ2-3
d_call: TRBD2
cdr3_aa: CASSLREGRHTQYF
cdr3_nt: TGTGCCAGCAGCTTACGGGAGGGCCGCCATACGCAGTATTTT

clone_size: -
v_call: TRBV6-5
cdr3_length: 13
j_call: TRBJ1-2
d_call: -
cdr3_aa: CASSPTGSHGYTF
cdr3_nt: TGTGCCAGCAGCCCCACAGGGTCGCACGGCTACACCTTC

clone_size: -
v_call: TRBV5-6
cdr3_length: 15
j_call: TRBJ2-3
d_call: -
cdr3_aa: CASSLVRGHTDTQYF
cdr3_nt: TGTGCCAGCAGCTTAGTGCGGGGCCACACAGATACGCAGTATTTT

clone_size: once
v_call: TRBV2
cdr3_length: 13
j_call: TRBJ2-7
d_call: TRBD1
cdr3_aa: CASNEDRGLEQYF
cdr3_nt: TGTGCCAGCAATGAGGACAGGGGGCTCGAGCAGTACTTC

clone_size: -
v_call: TRBV7-3
cdr3_length: 14
j_call: TRBJ2-7
d_call: TRBD2
cdr3_aa: CASSRSGRFYEQYF
cdr3_nt: TGTGCCAGCAGCCGAAGCGGGAGGTTCTACGAGCAGTACTTC

clone_size: -
v_call: TRBV3-1/TRBV3-2
cdr3_length: 14
j_call: TRBJ2-1
d_call: TRBD2
cdr3_aa: CASSPGLAGVGQFF
cdr3_nt: TGTGCCAGCAGCCCCGGACTAGCGGGAGTGGGACAGTTCTTC

clone_size: few
v_call: TRBV28
cdr3_length: 11
j_call: TRBJ2-1
d_call: -
cdr3_aa: CASTLRNEQFF
cdr3_nt: TGTGCCAGCACCCTACGAAATGAGCAGTTCTTC

clone_size: -
v_call: TRBV7-2
cdr3_length: 16
j_call: TRBJ2-1
d_call: TRBD1
cdr3_aa: CASSSGADRGLNEQFF
cdr3_nt: TGTGCCAGCAGCTCTGGGGCGGACAGGGGGCTGAATGAGCAGTTCTTC

clone_size: -
v_call: TRBV14
cdr3_length: 13
j_call: TRBJ2-1
d_call: -
cdr3_aa: CASSQVRGNEQFF
cdr3_nt: TGTGCCAGCAGCCAAGTCAGGGGCAATGAGCAGTTCTTC

clone_size: few
v_call: TRBV6-1
cdr3_length: 11
j_call: TRBJ1-1
d_call: -
cdr3_aa: CASRAEGEAFF
cdr3_nt: TGTGCCAGCAGGGCGGAAGGTGAAGCTTTCTTT

clone_size: -
v_call: TRBV11-2
cdr3_length: 15
j_call: TRBJ2-7
d_call: TRBD2
cdr3_aa: CASSFFAGGTYEQYF
cdr3_nt: TGTGCCAGCAGCTTTTTCGCGGGGGGTACCTACGAGCAGTACTTC

clone_size: -
v_call: TRBV28
cdr3_length: 12
j_call: TRBJ2-7
d_call: TRBD1
cdr3_aa: CASSSQGDEQYF
cdr3_nt: TGTGCCAGCAGTTCCCAGGGGGACGAGCAGTACTTC